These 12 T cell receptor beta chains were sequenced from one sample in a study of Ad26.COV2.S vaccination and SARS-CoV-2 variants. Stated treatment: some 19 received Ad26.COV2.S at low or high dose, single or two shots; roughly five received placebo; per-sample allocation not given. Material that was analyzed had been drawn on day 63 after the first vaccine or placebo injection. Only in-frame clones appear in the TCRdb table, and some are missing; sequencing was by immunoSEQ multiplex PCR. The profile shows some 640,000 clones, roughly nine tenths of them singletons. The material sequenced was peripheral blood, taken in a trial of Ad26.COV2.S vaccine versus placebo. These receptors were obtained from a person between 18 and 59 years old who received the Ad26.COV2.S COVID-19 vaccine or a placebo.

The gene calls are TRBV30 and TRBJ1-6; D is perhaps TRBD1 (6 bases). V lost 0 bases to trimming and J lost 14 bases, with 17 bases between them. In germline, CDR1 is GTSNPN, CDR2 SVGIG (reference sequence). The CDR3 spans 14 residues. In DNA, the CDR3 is TGTGCCTGGAGTGTAGGTCAGGGGCCCTTCACCCTCCACTTT. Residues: CAWSVGQGPFTLHF.

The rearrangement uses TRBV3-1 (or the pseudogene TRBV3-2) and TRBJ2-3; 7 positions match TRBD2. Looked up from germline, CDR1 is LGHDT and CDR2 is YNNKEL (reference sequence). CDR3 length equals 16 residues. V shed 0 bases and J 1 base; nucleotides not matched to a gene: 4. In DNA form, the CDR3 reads TGTGCCAGCAGCCAAGATATGGCGGGAGGCACAGATACGCAGTATTTT. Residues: CASSQDMAGGTDTQYF.

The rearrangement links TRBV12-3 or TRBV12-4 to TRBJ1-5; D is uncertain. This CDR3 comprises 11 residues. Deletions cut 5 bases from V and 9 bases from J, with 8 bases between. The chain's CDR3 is CASSSRGPQHF. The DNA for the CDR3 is TGTGCCAGCAGTAGCCGTGGGCCCCAGCATTTT.

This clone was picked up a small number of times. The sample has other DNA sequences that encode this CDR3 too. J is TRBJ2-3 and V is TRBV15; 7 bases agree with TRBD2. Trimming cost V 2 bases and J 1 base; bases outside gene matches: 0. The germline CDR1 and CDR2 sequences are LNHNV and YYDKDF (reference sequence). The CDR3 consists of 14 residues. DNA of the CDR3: TGTGCCACCAGCAGACTAGCGGGCACAGATACGCAGTATTTT. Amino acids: CATSRLAGTDTQYF.

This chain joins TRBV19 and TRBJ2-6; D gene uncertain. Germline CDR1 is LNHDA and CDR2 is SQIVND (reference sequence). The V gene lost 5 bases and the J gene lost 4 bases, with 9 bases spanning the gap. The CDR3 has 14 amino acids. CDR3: CASSGRGGANVLTF. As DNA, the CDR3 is TGTGCCAGTAGTGGCCGCGGAGGGGCCAACGTCCTGACTTTC.

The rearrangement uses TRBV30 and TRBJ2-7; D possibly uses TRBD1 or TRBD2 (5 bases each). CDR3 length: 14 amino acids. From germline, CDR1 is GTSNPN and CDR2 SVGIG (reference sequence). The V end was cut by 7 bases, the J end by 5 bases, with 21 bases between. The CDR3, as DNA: TGTGCCTCCGGGGCCTACAGTCTTACCCACGAGCAGTACTTC. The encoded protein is CASGAYSLTHEQYF.

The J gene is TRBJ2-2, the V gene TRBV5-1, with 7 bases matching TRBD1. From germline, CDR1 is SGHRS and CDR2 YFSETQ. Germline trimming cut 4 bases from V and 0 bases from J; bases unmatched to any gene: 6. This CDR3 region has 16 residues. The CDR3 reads CASSRVGTANTGELFF. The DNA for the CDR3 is TGCGCCAGCAGCAGGGTGGGGACAGCGAACACCGGGGAGCTGTTTTTT.

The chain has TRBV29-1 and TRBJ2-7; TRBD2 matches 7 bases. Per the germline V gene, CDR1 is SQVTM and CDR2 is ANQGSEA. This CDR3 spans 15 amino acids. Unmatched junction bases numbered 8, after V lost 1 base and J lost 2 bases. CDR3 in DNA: TGCAGCGTTGAAGTTGAGCGGGATTACGCCTACGAGCAGTACTTC. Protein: CSVEVERDYAYEQYF.

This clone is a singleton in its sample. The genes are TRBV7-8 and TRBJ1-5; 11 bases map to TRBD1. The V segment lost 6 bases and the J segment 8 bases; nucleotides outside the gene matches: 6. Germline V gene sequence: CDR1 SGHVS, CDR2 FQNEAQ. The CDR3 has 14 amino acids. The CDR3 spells CASRLDRGREPQHF. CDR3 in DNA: TGTGCCAGCAGGTTGGACAGGGGGCGCGAGCCCCAGCATTTT.

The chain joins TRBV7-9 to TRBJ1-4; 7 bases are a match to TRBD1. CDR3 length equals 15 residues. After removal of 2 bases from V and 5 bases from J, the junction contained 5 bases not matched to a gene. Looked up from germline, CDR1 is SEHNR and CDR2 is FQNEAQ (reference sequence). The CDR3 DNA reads TGTGCCAGCAGCTTACGACAGGGCCCAAATGAAAAACTGTTTTTT. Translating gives CASSLRQGPNEKLFF.

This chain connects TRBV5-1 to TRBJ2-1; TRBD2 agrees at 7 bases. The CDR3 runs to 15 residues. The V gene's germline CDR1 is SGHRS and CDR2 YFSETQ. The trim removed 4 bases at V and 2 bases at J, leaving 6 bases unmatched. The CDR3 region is CASSLTSSPYNEQFF. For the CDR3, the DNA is TGCGCCAGCAGCCTGACTAGCTCTCCCTACAATGAGCAGTTCTTC.

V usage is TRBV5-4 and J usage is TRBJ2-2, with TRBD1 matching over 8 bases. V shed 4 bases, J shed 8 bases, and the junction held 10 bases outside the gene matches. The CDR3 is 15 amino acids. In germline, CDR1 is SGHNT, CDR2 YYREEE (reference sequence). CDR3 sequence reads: CASSPDRAREGELFF. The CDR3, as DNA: TGTGCCAGCAGCCCGGACAGGGCTAGGGAAGGGGAGCTGTTTTTT.